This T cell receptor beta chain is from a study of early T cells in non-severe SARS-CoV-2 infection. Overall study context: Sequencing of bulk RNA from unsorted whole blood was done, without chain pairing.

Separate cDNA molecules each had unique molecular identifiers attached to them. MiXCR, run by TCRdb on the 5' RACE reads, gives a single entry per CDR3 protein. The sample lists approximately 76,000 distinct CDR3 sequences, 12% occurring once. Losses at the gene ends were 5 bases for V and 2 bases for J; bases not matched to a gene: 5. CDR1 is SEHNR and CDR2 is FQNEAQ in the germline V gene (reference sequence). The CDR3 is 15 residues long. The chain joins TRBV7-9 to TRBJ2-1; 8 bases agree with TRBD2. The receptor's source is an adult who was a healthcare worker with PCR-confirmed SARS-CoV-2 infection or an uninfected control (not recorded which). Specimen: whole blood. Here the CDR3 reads CASSQRERPYNEQFF. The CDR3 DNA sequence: TGTGCCAGCAGCCAGCGGGAGCGGCCCTACAATGAGCAGTTCTTC.